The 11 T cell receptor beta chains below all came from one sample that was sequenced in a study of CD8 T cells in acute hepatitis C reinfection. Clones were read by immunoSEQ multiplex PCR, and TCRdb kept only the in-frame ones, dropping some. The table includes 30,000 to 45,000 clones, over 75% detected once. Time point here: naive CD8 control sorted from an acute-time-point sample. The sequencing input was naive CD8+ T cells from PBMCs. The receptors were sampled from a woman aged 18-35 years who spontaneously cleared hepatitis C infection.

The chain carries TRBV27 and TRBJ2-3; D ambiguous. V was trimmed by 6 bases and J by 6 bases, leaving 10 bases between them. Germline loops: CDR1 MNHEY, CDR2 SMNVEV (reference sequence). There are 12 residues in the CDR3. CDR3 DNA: TGTGCCAGCAGCAATGTGGCTGATACGCAGTATTTT. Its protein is CASSNVADTQYF.

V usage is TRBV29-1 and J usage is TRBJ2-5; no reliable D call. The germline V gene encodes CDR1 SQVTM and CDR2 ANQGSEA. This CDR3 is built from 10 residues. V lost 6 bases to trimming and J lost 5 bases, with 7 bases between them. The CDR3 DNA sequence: TGCAGCGTAACTATGGAGACCCAGTACTTC. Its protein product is CSVTMETQYF.

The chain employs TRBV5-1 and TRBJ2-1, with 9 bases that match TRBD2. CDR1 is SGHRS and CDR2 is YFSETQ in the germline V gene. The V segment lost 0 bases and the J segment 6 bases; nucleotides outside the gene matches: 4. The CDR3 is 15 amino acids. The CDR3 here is CASSLGGRAGNEQFF. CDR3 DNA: TGCGCCAGCAGCTTGGGCGGGAGGGCTGGCAATGAGCAGTTCTTC.

In DNA form, the CDR3 reads TGCGCCAGCAGCACGGGACAGGGAACAAGTGAGCAGTTCTTC. Its translation: CASSTGQGTSEQFF. The genes are TRBV5-1 and TRBJ2-1; 9 bases map to TRBD1. Germline CDR1 reads SGHRS; CDR2 reads YFSETQ. V shed 4 bases, J shed 9 bases, and the junction held 8 bases outside the gene matches. This CDR3 is built from 14 residues. The full variable domain, with the rest looked up from reference TRBV5-1 and TRBJ2-1, is KAGVTQTPRYLIKTRGQQVTLSCSPISGHRSVSWYQQTPGQGLQFLFEYFSETQRNKGNFPGRFSGRQFSNSRSEMNVSTLELGDSALYLCASSTGQGTSEQFFGPGTRLTVL.

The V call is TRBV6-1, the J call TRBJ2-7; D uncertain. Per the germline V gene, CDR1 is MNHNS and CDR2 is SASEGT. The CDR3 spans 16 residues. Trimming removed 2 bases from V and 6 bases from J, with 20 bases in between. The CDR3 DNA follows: TGTGCCAGCAGTGAAACCGTCCCTCTTCTACCGCTCGAGCAGTACTTC. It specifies CASSETVPLLPLEQYF.

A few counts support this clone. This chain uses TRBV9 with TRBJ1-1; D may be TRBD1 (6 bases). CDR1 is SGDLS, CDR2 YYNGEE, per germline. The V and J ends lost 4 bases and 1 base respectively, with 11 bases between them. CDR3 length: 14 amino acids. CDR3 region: CASSPGRGNTEAFF. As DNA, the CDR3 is TGTGCCAGCAGCCCGGGCAGGGGGAACACTGAAGCTTTCTTT.

The CDR3 here is CASSLAQNNNSPLHF. CDR3 DNA: TGCGCCAGCAGCTTGGCACAGAACAATAATTCACCCCTCCACTTT. This chain uses TRBV5-1 with TRBJ1-6; D ambiguous. CDR3 length: 15 residues. Trimming left V 0 bases short and J 5 bases short, with 9 bases between. Germline V CDR1 and CDR2: SGHRS, YFSETQ.

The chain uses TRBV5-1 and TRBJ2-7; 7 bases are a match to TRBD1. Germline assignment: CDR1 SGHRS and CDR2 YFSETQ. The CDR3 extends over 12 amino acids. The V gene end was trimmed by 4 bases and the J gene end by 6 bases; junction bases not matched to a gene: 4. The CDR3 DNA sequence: TGCGCCAGCAGCCCTACAGGGGCCGAGCAGTACTTC. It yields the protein CASSPTGAEQYF.

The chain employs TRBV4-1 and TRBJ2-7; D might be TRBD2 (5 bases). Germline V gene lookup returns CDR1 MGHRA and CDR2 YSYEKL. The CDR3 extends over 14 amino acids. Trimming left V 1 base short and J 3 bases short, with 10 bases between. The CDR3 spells CASSQGSGNYEQYF. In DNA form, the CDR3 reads TGCGCCAGCAGCCAAGGATCGGGAAACTACGAGCAGTACTTC.

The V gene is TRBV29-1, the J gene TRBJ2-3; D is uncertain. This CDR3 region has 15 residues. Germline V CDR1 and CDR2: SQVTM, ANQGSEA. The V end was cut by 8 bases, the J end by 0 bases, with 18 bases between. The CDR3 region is CSTGASPASTDTQYF. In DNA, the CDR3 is TGCAGCACCGGCGCGTCGCCTGCTAGCACAGATACGCAGTATTTT.

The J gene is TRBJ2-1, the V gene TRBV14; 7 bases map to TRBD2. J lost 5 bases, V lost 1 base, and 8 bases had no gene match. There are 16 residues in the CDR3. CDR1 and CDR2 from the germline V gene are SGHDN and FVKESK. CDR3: CASSQAAGAGDNEQFF. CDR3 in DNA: TGTGCCAGCAGCCAAGCTGCGGGAGCAGGTGACAATGAGCAGTTCTTC.